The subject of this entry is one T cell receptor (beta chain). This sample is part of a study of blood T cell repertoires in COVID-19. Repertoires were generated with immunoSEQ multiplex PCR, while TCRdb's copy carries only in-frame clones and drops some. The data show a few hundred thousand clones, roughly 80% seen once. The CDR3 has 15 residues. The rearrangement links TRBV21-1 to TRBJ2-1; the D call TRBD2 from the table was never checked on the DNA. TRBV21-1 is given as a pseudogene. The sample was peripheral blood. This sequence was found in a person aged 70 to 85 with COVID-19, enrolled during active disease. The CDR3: CASSKGLAGVYEQFF. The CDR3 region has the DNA TGTGCCAGCAGCAAAGGGCTAGCGGGAGTGTATGAGCAGTTCTTC.